This TCR beta chain was profiled in a study of early stage breast cancer tumors. Blood replicates held 0.5 ug DNA, tumor or normal breast approximately 1.5 ug, two each. Profiling relied on immunoSEQ multiplex PCR, and the TCRdb table lists in-frame clones only, not all of them. Of under 45,000 clones listed, 74% are singletons. Study-wide points: Tumor and normal breast were distinguished via blood comparison in about 85% of the 16 patients. Compared with adjacent normal breast tissue, tumors showed approximately 2.5-fold greater T cell density and higher clonality. Bulk DNA sequencing of unsorted cells missed chain pairing and markers.

As regards this clone: Antigen unknown.

The CDR3 consists of 13 residues. Trimming took 4 bases from V and 8 from J, leaving 12 bases between them. In germline, CDR1 is KGHSH, CDR2 LQKENI. This receptor was identified in a person in their sixties or seventies with breast cancer. This chain links TRBV18 with TRBJ2-1, with D possibly TRBD2 on 5 matching bases. The sample comprised blood. Here the CDR3 reads CASSLALRDEQFF. CDR3 in DNA: TGTGCCAGCTCACTGGCCTTGAGGGATGAGCAGTTCTTC.